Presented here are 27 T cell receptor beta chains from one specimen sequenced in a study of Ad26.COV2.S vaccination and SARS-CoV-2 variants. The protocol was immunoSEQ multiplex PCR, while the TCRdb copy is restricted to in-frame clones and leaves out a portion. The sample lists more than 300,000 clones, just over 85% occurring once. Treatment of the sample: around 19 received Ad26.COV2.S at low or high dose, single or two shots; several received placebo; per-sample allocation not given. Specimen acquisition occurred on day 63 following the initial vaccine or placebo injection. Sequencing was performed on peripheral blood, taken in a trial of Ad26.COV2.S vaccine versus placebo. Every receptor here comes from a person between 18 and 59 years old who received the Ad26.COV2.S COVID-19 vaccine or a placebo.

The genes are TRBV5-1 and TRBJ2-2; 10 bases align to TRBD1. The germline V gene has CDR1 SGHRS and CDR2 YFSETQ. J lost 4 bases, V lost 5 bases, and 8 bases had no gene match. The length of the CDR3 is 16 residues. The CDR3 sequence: CASRTPGTGVTGELFF. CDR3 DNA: TGCGCCAGCAGAACTCCCGGGACAGGGGTCACCGGGGAGCTGTTTTTT.

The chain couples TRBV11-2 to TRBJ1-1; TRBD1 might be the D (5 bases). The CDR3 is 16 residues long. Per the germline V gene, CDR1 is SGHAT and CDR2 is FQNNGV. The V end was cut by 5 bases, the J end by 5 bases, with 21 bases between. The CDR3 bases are TGTGCCAGCAGCACCAGGGTATTCTTAGTGGGAACTGAAGCTTTCTTT. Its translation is CASSTRVFLVGTEAFF.

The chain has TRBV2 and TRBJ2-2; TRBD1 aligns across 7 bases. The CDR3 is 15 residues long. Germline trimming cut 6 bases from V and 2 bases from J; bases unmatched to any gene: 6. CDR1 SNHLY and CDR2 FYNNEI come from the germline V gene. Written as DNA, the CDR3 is TGTGCCAGCAGGGCTTGGACAGGCAACACCGGGGAGCTGTTTTTT. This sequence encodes CASRAWTGNTGELFF.

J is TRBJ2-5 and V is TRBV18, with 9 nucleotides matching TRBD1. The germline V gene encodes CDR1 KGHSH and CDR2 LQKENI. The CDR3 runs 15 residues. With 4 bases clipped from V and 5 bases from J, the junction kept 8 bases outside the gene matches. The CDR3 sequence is CASSLPPTGGETQYF. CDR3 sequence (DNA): TGTGCCAGCTCACTTCCCCCGACAGGGGGGGAGACCCAGTACTTC.

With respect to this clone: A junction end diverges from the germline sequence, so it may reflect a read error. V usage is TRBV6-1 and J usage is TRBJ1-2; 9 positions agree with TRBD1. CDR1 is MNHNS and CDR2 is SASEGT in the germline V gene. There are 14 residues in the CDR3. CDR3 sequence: CASSQAGTGYGYTF. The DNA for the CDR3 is TGTGCCAGCAGTCAAGCCGGGACAGGGTATGGCTACACCTTC.

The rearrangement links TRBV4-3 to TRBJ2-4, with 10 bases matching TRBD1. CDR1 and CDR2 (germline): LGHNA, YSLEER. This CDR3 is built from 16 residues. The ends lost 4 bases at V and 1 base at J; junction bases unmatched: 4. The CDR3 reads CASSRWGQGAKNIQYF. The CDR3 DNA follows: TGCGCCAGCAGCCGCTGGGGACAGGGGGCCAAAAACATTCAGTACTTC.

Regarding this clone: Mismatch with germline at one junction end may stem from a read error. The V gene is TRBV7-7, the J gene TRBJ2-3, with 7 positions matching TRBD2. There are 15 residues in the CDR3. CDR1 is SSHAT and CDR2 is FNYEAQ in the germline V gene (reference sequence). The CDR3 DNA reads TGTGCTAGCAGCTTTGGGCTAGCGGTCACAGATACGCAGTATTTT. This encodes CASSFGLAVTDTQYF.

The DNA for the CDR3 is TGCGCCAGCAGTGCAGACAGGGTCGCCACTGAAGCTTTCTTT. Translating it yields CASSADRVATEAFF. This rearrangement joins TRBV10-2 to TRBJ1-1, with TRBD1 matching over 7 bases. The trim removed 4 bases at V and 4 bases at J, leaving 6 bases unmatched. This CDR3 contains 14 residues. The V gene's germline CDR1 is WSHSY and CDR2 SAAADI.

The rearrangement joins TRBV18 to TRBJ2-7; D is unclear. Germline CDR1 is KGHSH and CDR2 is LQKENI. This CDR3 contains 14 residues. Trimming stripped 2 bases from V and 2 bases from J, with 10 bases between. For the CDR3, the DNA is TGTGCCAGCTCACCAGGGCCGGTTACCTACGAGCAGTACTTC. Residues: CASSPGPVTYEQYF.

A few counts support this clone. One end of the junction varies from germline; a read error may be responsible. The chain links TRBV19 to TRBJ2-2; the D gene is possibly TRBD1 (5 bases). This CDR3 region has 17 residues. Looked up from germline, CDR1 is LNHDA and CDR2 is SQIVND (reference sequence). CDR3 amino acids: CASSVDSLSLNTGELFF. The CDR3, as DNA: TGTGCCAGTAGTGTAGACAGCCTATCTCTAAACACCGGGGAGCTGTTTTTT.

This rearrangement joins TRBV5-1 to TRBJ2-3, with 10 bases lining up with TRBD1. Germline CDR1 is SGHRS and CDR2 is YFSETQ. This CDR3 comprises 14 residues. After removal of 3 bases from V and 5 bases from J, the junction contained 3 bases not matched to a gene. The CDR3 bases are TGCGCCAGCAGCTACGGACAGGGGGAAGATACGCAGTATTTT. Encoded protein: CASSYGQGEDTQYF.

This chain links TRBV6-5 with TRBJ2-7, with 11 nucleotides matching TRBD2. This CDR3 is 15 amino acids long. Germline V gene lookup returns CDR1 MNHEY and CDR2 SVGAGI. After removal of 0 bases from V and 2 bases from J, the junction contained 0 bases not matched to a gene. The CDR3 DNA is TGTGCCAGCAGTTACTCTAGCGGGGGGGCCTACGAGCAGTACTTC. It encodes CASSYSSGGAYEQYF.

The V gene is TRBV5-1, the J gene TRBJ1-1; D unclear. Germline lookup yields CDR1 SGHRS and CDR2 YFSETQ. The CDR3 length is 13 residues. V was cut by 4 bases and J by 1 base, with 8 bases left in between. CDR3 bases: TGCGCCAGCAGCCTGATGTGGAACACTGAAGCTTTCTTT. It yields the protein CASSLMWNTEAFF.

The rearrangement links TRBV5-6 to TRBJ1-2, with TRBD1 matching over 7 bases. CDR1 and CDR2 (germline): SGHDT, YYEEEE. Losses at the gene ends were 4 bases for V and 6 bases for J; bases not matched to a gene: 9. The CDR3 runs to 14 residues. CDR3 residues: CASSQTGRGDGYTF. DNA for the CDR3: TGTGCCAGCAGCCAGACAGGGAGAGGGGATGGCTACACCTTC. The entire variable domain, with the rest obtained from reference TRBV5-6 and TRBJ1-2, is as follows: DAGVTQSPTHLIKTRGQQVTLRCSPKSGHDTVSWYQQALGQGPQFIFQYYEEEERQRGNFPDRFSGHQFPNYSSELNVNALLLGDSALYLCASSQTGRGDGYTFGSGTRLTVV.

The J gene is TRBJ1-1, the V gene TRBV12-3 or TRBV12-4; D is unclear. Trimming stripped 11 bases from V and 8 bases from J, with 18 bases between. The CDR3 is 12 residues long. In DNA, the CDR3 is TGTGCCGCCACCCAGGCTAGGGAGGAAGCTTTCTTT. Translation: CAATQAREEAFF.

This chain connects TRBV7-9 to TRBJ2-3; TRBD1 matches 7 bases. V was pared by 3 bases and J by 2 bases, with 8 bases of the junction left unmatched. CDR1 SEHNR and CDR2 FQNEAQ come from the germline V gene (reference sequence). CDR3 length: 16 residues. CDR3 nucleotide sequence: TGTGCCAGCAGCTTTTTCGGGACAGACTACACAGATACGCAGTATTTT. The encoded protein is CASSFFGTDYTDTQYF.

CDR3 protein: CASSLGGPTDTQYF. CDR3 coding DNA: TGCGCCAGCAGCTTGGGGGGGCCAACAGATACGCAGTATTTT. The V gene is TRBV5-1, the J gene TRBJ2-3; D may be TRBD1 (6 bases). This CDR3 is 14 amino acids long. Germline loops: CDR1 SGHRS, CDR2 YFSETQ. The germline V and J ends were trimmed by 0 bases and 3 bases, with 8 bases remaining between them. Looking up the rest from reference TRBV5-1 and TRBJ2-3 gives the full variable domain: KAGVTQTPRYLIKTRGQQVTLSCSPISGHRSVSWYQQTPGQGLQFLFEYFSETQRNKGNFPGRFSGRQFSNSRSEMNVSTLELGDSALYLCASSLGGPTDTQYFGPGTRLTVL.

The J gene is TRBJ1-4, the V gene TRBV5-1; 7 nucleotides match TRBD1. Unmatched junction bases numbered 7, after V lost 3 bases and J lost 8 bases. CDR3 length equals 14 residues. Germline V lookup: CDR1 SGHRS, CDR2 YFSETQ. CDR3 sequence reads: CASSWEGAREKLFF. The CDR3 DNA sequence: TGCGCCAGCAGCTGGGAGGGGGCGCGGGAAAAACTGTTTTTT.

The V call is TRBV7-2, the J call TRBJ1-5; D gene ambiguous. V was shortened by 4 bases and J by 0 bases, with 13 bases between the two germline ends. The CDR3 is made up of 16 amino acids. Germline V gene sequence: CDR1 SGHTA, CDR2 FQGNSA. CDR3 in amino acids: CASSSRPDISNQPQHF. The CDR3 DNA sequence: TGTGCCAGCAGCTCCCGACCCGACATTAGCAATCAGCCCCAGCATTTT.

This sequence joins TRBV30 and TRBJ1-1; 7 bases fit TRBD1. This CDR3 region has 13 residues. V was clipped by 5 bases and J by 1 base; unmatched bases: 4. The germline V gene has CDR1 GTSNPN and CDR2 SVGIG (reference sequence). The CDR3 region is CAWDRARNTEAFF. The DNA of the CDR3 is TGTGCCTGGGACAGGGCCCGGAACACTGAAGCTTTCTTT.

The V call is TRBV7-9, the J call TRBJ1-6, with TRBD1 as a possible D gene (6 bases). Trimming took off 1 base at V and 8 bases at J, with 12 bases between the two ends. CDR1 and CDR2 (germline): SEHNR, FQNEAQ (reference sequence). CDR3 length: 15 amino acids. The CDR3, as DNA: TGTGCCAGCAGCTTAGTCTCAGGGGACTATTCACCCCTCCACTTT. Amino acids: CASSLVSGDYSPLHF.

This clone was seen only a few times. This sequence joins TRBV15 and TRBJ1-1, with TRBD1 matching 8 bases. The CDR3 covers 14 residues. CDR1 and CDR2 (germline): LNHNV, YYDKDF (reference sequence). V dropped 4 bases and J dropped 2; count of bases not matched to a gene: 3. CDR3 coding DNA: TGTGCCACCAGCAAGGACAGGGAAAACACTGAAGCTTTCTTT. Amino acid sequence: CATSKDRENTEAFF.

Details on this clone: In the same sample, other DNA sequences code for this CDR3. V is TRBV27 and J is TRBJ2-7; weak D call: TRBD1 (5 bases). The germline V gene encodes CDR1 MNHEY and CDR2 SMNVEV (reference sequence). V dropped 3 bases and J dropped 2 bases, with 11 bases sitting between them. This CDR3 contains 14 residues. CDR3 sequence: CASSFGQGPYEQYF. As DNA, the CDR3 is TGTGCCAGCAGTTTTGGGCAGGGTCCCTACGAGCAGTACTTC.

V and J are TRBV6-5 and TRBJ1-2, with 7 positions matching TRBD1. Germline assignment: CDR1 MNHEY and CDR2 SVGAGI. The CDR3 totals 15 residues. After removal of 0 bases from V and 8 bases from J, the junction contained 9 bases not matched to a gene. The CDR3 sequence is CASSYSRSGGQGYTF. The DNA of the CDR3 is TGTGCCAGCAGTTACTCGAGGTCAGGGGGGCAGGGCTACACCTTC.

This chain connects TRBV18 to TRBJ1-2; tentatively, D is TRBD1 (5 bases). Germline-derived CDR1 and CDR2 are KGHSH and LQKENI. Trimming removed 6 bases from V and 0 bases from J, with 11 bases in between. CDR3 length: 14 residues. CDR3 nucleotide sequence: TGTGCCAGCTCTCTGGACATCTCTAACTATGGCTACACCTTC. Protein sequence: CASSLDISNYGYTF.

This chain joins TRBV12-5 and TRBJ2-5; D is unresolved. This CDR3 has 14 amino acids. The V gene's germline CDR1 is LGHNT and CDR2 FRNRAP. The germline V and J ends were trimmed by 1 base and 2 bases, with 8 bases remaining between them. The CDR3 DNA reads TGTGCTAGTGGTTTGGGGACGTTACAAGAGACCCAGTACTTC. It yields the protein CASGLGTLQETQYF.

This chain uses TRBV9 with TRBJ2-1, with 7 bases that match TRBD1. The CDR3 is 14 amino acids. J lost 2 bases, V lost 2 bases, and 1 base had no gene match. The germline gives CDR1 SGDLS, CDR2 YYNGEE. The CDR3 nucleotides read TGTGCCAGCAGCGTTGACAGGGCCTACAATGAGCAGTTCTTC. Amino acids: CASSVDRAYNEQFF.